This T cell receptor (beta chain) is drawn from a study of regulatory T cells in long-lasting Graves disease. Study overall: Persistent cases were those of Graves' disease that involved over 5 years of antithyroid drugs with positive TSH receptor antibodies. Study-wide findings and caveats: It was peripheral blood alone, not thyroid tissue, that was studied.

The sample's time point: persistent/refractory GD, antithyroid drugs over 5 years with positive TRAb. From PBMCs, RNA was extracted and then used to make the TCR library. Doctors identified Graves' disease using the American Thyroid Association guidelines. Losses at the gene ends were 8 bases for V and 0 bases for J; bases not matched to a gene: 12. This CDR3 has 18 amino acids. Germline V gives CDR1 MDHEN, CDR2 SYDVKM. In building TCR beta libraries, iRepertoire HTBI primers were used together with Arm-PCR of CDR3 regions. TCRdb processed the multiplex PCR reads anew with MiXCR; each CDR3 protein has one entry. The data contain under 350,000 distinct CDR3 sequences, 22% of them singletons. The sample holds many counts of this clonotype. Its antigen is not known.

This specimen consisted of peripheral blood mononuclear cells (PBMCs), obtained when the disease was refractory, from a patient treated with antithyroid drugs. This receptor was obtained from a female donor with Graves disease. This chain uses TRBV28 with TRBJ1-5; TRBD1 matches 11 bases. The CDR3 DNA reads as TGTGCCAGCGAGATCGGGACAGGGGGACTTTATAGCAATCAGCCCCAGCATTTT. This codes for CASEIGTGGLYSNQPQHF.